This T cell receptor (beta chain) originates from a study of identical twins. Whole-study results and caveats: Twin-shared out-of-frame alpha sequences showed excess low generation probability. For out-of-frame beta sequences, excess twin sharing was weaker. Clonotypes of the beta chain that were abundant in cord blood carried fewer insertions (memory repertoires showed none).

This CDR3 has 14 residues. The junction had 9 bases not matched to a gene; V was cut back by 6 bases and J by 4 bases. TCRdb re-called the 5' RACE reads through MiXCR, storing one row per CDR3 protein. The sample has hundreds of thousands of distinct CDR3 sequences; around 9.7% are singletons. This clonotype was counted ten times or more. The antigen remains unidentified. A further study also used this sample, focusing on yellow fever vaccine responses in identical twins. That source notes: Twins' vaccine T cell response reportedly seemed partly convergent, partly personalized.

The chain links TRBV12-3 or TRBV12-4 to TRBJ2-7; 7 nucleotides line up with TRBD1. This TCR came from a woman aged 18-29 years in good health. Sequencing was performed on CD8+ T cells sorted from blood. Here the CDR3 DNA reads TGTGCCAGCAGGCCGGGACAGAGAGATTACGAGCAGTACTTC. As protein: CASRPGQRDYEQYF.